A selection of T cell receptor beta chains follows, all from one sample in a study of OX40 agonist ivuxolimab in advanced cancers. TCRdb's copy holds only in-frame clones and misses some; the assay was immunoSEQ multiplex PCR. The table shows about 32,000 clones, with roughly 76% occurring only once. Specimen: CD4+ or CD8+ T cells sorted from blood, collected in a trial of the OX40 agonist ivuxolimab. All receptors come from an adult with an advanced solid tumor such as melanoma, head and neck, liver or kidney cancer. The conserved cysteine and the conserved F or W are not part of the CDR3 here. A clone size is listed for some rows: how often the clone was seen (once, few, many), or a class if it is expanded.

- | TRBJ2-5 | TRBV5-1 | ASWPGGAEKTQY
- | TRBJ2-7 | TRBV7-2 | ASSVRQGAREQY
- | TRBJ2-5 | TRBV18 | ASSPPVAGGQETQY
- | TRBJ1-2 | TRBV19 | ASSRQVYGYT
- | TRBJ2-5 | TRBV7-6 | ASSSIAGGHQETQY
few | TRBJ1-6 | TRBV7-2 | ASSLQGLGSSPLH
- | TRBJ1-6 | TRBV11-2 | ASSRPAGWGGSPLH
- | TRBJ2-6 | TRBV7-8 | ASLNGFGGANVLT
- | TRBJ2-5 | TRBV28 | ASKRDFSGTQY
- | TRBJ1-1 | TRBV7-2 | ASSSRGLGTEAF
- | TRBJ1-2 | TRBV7-3 | ASSLTASYGYT
- | TRBJ1-2 | TRBV7-2 | ASSFGVYGYT
- | TRBJ1-2 | TRBV4-1 | ASSQEGKGYT
- | TRBJ1-1 | TRBV29-1 | SVERQNTEAF
- | TRBJ2-7 | TRBV21-1 | ASSMGQTNYEQY
- | TRBJ2-3 | TRBV4-2 | ASSQSGTSGLTGY
- | TRBJ1-5 | TRBV19 | ASSMGAGGNNQPQH
- | TRBJ1-5 | TRBV6-1 | ASLTGRNQPQH
- | TRBJ1-4 | TRBV7-2 | ASSSDGLNEKLF
- | TRBJ2-2 | TRBV11-3 | ASSLQGAGELF
- | TRBJ1-4 | TRBV7-9 | ASSLAGASNEKLF
- | - | TRBV15 | ATSRETPLQGLSSYEQY
- | TRBJ1-1 | TRBV6-6 | ASSLVQGAGTEAF
- | TRBJ2-3 | TRBV7-3 | ASRATASHLTDTQY
- | TRBJ2-5 | TRBV7-2 | ASSLSPGKETQY
- | TRBJ2-7 | TRBV5-1 | ASSLGQKKRAYEQY
once | TRBJ1-4 | TRBV28 | ASSPSRTGGSEKLF
few | TRBJ1-1 | TRBV30 | AWGEQLNTEAF
- | TRBJ2-7 | TRBV5-6 | ASSLAGQASYEQY
few | TRBJ2-3 | TRBV27 | ASSYRGASPTQY
- | TRBJ2-6 | TRBV7-2 | ASTSPGTGANVLT
- | TRBJ2-7 | TRBV2 | ASSSTILLSYEQY
- | TRBJ1-3 | TRBV7-2 | ASSLAGEGPARGNTIY
- | TRBJ2-1 | TRBV6-5 | ASSYLAGGRVNEQF
medium-sized | TRBJ1-2 | TRBV10-1 | AIKCSLTNYGYT
- | TRBJ2-7 | TRBV4-2 | ASSRDASSTYEQY
few | TRBJ1-2 | TRBV6-1 | ASSENLSGAYGYT
- | TRBJ1-1 | TRBV28 | ASSLEAAGGKTEAF
- | TRBJ2-2 | TRBV30 | AWSIGGGANTGELF
few | TRBJ2-1 | TRBV7-2 | ASSLAGTYNEQF
- | TRBJ1-1 | TRBV5-5 | ASMPQRQLNTEAF
- | TRBJ2-1 | TRBV7-9 | ASSSKWASLEQF
- | TRBJ2-7 | TRBV7-2 | ASRATGGAFYEQY
once | TRBJ1-2 | TRBV7-8 | ASSSWDRGGYGYT
- | TRBJ2-7 | TRBV10-1 | ASSGGGGSYEQY
few | TRBJ1-2 | TRBV19 | ASSSNRVYGYT
- | TRBJ2-7 | TRBV5-1 | ASSLDVVWEQY
- | TRBJ2-7 | TRBV28 | ASRPTGTGGYQQY